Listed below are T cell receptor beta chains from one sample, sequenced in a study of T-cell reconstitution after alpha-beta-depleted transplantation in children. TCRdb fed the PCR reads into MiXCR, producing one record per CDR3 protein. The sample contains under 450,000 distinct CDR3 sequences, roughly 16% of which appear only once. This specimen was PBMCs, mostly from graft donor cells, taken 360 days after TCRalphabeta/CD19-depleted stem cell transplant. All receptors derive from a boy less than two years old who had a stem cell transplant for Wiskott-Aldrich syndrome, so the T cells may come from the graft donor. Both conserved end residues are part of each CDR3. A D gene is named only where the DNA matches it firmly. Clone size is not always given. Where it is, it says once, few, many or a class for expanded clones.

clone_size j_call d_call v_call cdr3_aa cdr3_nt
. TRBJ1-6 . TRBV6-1 CASSAGHVGPLHF TGTGCCAGCAGCGCTGGACACGTTGGGCCCCTCCACTTT
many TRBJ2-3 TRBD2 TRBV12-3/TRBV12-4 CASSLAGVTDTQYF TGTGCCAGCAGTCTAGCGGGAGTGACAGATACGCAGTATTTT
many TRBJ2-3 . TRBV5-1 CASSLAPTSRADTQYF TGCGCCAGCAGCTTGGCCCCGACTAGTAGGGCAGATACGCAGTATTTT
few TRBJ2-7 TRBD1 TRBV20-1 CSPQGARGEQYF TGCAGTCCCCAGGGGGCGCGGGGCGAGCAGTACTTC
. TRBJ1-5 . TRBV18 CASSRSPGFNQPQHF TGTGCCAGCTCACGGAGCCCGGGATTCAATCAGCCCCAGCATTTT
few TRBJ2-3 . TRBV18 CASSPLTPPLLDTQYF TGTGCCAGCTCACCACTAACCCCGCCGTTGCTAGATACGCAGTATTTT
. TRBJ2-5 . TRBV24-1 CATSDLVAGKETQYF TGTGCCACCAGTGATTTAGTGGCAGGGAAAGAGACCCAGTACTTC
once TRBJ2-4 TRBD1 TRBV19 CASSIKTGWDIQYF TGTGCCAGTAGTATAAAGACAGGGTGGGACATTCAGTACTTC
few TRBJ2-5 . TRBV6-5 CASNLGGAGKTQYF TGTGCCAGCAACCTTGGGGGGGCCGGGAAGACCCAGTACTTC
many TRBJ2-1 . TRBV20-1 CSARLRQGRSYNEQFF TGCAGTGCTAGACTCCGACAAGGAAGGTCCTACAATGAGCAGTTCTTC